Below, 30 T cell receptor beta chains from the same sample are listed, as sequenced in a study of cytomegalovirus exposure and HLA in healthy donors. Using immunoSEQ multiplex PCR, the repertoire was profiled, and TCRdb retains in-frame clones only, with some absent. Of around 71,000 clones listed, approximately 94% are singletons. The sample was PBMCs. Receptor source: a man between 18 and 29 years old in good health and CMV-seropositive.

The J gene is TRBJ2-3, the V gene TRBV18; TRBD2 aligns across 10 bases. CDR3 length: 15 residues. With V trimmed by 1 base and J by 5 bases, 3 bases remained unmatched. Germline V gene lookup returns CDR1 KGHSH and CDR2 LQKENI. CDR3: CASSPRLAGIDTQYF. CDR3 coding DNA: TGTGCCAGCTCACCACGACTAGCGGGTATAGATACGCAGTATTTT.

The chain carries TRBV2 and TRBJ1-5; 7 positions agree with TRBD1. The V gene end was trimmed by 4 bases and the J gene end by 0 bases; junction bases not matched to a gene: 3. In germline, CDR1 is SNHLY, CDR2 FYNNEI. The CDR3 totals 15 residues. CDR3 DNA sequence: TGTGCCAGCAGTGGGGGACAGTATAGCAATCAGCCCCAGCATTTT. Residues: CASSGGQYSNQPQHF.

This clone has just one count. The chain recombines TRBV10-3 with TRBJ2-7; 7 positions match TRBD1. V shed 10 bases and J 3 bases; nucleotides not matched to a gene: 15. Germline values: CDR1 ENHRY, CDR2 SYGVKD. CDR3 length equals 15 residues. The DNA for the CDR3 is TGTGCCACTCGCATAGGGGGCGCAGGGAACTACGAGCAGTACTTC. The encoded protein is CATRIGGAGNYEQYF.

This chain connects TRBV28 to TRBJ2-7; D is perhaps TRBD1 (6 bases). The CDR3 has 13 amino acids. Per the germline V gene, CDR1 is MDHEN and CDR2 is SYDVKM. The V and J ends lost 5 bases and 5 bases respectively, with 13 bases between them. Written as DNA, the CDR3 is TGTGCCAGCAGTCCAGGGGTAGGTCACGAGCAGTACTTC. Translation: CASSPGVGHEQYF.

V and J are TRBV4-1 and TRBJ1-5; D gene ambiguous. Germline lookup yields CDR1 MGHRA and CDR2 YSYEKL. The CDR3 sequence is 16 residues long. V dropped 0 bases and J dropped 0 bases, with 9 bases sitting between them. In nucleotides, the CDR3 is TGCGCCAGCAGCCAAGATGGAGGATATAGCAATCAGCCCCAGCATTTT. Translated, it gives CASSQDGGYSNQPQHF.

This clone was found once. This chain connects TRBV7-2 to TRBJ1-4, with unresolved D. There are 17 residues in the CDR3. The V and J ends lost 1 base and 8 bases respectively, with 20 bases between them. Germline CDR1 is SGHTA and CDR2 is FQGNSA. The CDR3 loop is CASSLVGSRGGYEKLFF. As DNA, the CDR3 is TGTGCCAGCAGCTTAGTGGGGTCCCGTGGAGGGTACGAAAAACTGTTTTTT. The complete variable domain, with remaining parts taken from reference TRBV7-2 and TRBJ1-4, reads GAGVSQSPSNKVTEKGKDVELRCDPISGHTALYWYRQSLGQGLEFLIYFQGNSAPDKSGLPSDRFSAERTGGSVSTLTIQRTQQEDSAVYLCASSLVGSRGGYEKLFFGSGTQLSVL.

The V and J genes are TRBV7-9 and TRBJ2-1; D ambiguous. This CDR3 has 12 amino acids. Trimming removed 0 bases at V and 11 bases at J, with 8 bases between. Germline loops: CDR1 SEHNR, CDR2 FQNEAQ (reference sequence). The CDR3 DNA sequence: TGTGCCAGCAGCTTAGCGAGCGATAAGCAGTTCTTC. Residues: CASSLASDKQFF.

The chain uses TRBV5-5 and TRBJ2-7, with 7 bases fitting TRBD1. With V trimmed by 5 bases and J by 6 bases, 8 bases remained unmatched. This CDR3 has 13 amino acids. Looked up from germline, CDR1 is SGHKS and CDR2 is YYEKEE (reference sequence). The CDR3 bases are TGTGCCAGCAGGTTTGGGACAGCTGCCGAGCAGTACTTC. Encoded protein: CASRFGTAAEQYF.

The V gene is TRBV2, the J gene TRBJ2-7; possibly TRBD2 for D (6 bases). The germline gives CDR1 SNHLY, CDR2 FYNNEI. The CDR3 covers 13 residues. With 7 bases removed from V and 2 bases from J, the gap between germline ends came to 12 bases. DNA of the CDR3: TGTGCCAGCACCCGGGACTTACCCTACGAGCAGTACTTC. This codes for CASTRDLPYEQYF.

The chain links TRBV6-1 to TRBJ1-3, with D tentatively TRBD1 (6 bases). The CDR3 has 14 amino acids. CDR1 and CDR2 from the germline V gene are MNHNS and SASEGT. Trimming removed 4 bases from V and 1 base from J, with 8 bases in between. CDR3 protein: CASSAQGSGNTIYF. The CDR3 nucleotides are TGTGCCAGCAGTGCACAGGGATCTGGAAACACCATATATTTT.

The gene calls are TRBV7-6 and TRBJ2-3; 9 positions agree with TRBD2. Looked up from germline, CDR1 is SGHVS and CDR2 is FNYEAQ. CDR3 length: 15 residues. The junction had 5 bases not matched to a gene; V was cut back by 3 bases and J by 4 bases. This chain's CDR3 is CASSLTSGGSDTQYF. DNA of the CDR3: TGTGCCAGCAGCTTGACTAGCGGAGGTTCAGATACGCAGTATTTT.

The chain employs TRBV30 and TRBJ1-5; D is unresolved. With 0 bases removed from V and 4 bases from J, the gap between germline ends came to 7 bases. The germline gives CDR1 GTSNPN, CDR2 SVGIG (reference sequence). This CDR3 comprises 13 residues. The DNA of the CDR3 is TGTGCCTGGAGTGTACTCAGGAATCAGCCCCAGCATTTT. Residues: CAWSVLRNQPQHF.

This rearrangement joins TRBV9 to TRBJ2-7; D possibly corresponds to TRBD2 (6 bases). Trimming removed 0 bases from V and 2 bases from J, with 9 bases in between. The V gene's germline CDR1 is SGDLS and CDR2 YYNGEE. The CDR3 has 14 amino acids. CDR3 sequence (DNA): TGTGCCAGCAGCGTAGTAGCGGAAGCCTACGAGCAGTACTTC. Protein: CASSVVAEAYEQYF.

The chain is built from TRBV7-8 and TRBJ2-7; possibly TRBD1 for D (6 bases). Germline CDR1 reads SGHVS; CDR2 reads FQNEAQ. The CDR3 consists of 16 residues. V was shortened by 1 base and J by 0 bases, with 13 bases between the two germline ends. CDR3 coding DNA: TGTGCCAGCAGCTTAGGCCTCCAGGGGAGCTCCTACGAGCAGTACTTC. This translates into CASSLGLQGSSYEQYF.

V is TRBV28 and J is TRBJ2-7; D is possibly TRBD1 (6 bases). V lost 6 bases and J lost 3, with 18 bases in between. CDR1 is MDHEN and CDR2 is SYDVKM in the germline V gene. This CDR3 comprises 15 residues. The CDR3 nucleotides are TGTGCCAGCAGGACTGACGGGACACCCAACTACGAGCAGTACTTC. It yields the protein CASRTDGTPNYEQYF.

The V and J genes are TRBV6-5 and TRBJ2-5, with D possibly TRBD1 on 5 matching bases. The tail of the sequence fits TRBJ2-7 better, so the J call may be wrong. Germline V gives CDR1 MNHEY, CDR2 SVGAGI. The CDR3 has 14 amino acids. Here the CDR3 reads CASSYRRGSYEQYF. The CDR3, as DNA: TGTGCCAGCAGTTACCGAAGGGGTTCCTACGAGCAGTACTTC.

The gene calls are TRBV29-1 and TRBJ2-2, with 8 bases that match TRBD1. The CDR3 covers 12 residues. V shed 7 bases, J shed 5 bases, and the junction held 3 bases outside the gene matches. Germline V gene sequence: CDR1 SQVTM, CDR2 ANQGSEA. The CDR3 loop reads CSGGQGTGELFF. CDR3 DNA sequence: TGCAGCGGTGGACAGGGAACCGGGGAGCTGTTTTTT.

The V call is TRBV25-1, the J call TRBJ1-2, with a possible D match to TRBD1 (5 bases). There are 14 residues in the CDR3. V gave up 1 base and J gave up 4 bases, with 10 bases separating them. Germline values: CDR1 MGHDK, CDR2 SYGVNS. The CDR3 sequence is CASSEWGGTYGYTF. The CDR3 coding sequence is TGTGCCAGCAGTGAATGGGGAGGGACCTATGGCTACACCTTC.

This chain links TRBV2 with TRBJ2-7; 8 bases match TRBD1. This CDR3 is built from 15 residues. Germline assignment: CDR1 SNHLY and CDR2 FYNNEI. Trimming removed 3 bases from V and 2 bases from J; junction bases left unmatched: 6. The CDR3 protein is CASSDHRDRTYEQYF. CDR3 sequence (DNA): TGTGCCAGCAGTGATCACCGGGACAGGACCTACGAGCAGTACTTC.

The rearrangement links TRBV29-1 to TRBJ2-1; 9 positions agree with TRBD2. The CDR3 spans 13 residues. Trimming cost V 6 bases and J 8 bases; bases outside gene matches: 8. Germline V gene sequence: CDR1 SQVTM, CDR2 ANQGSEA. CDR3 amino acids: CSVPGLAADEQFF. In DNA form, the CDR3 reads TGCAGCGTCCCGGGACTAGCAGCGGATGAGCAGTTCTTC.

The CDR3 reads CASSAGGGAYNEQFF. In DNA form, the CDR3 reads TGTGCCAGCAGTGCAGGAGGGGGGGCCTACAATGAGCAGTTCTTC. This chain uses TRBV2 with TRBJ2-1; the D gene is possibly TRBD2 (7 bases). Per germline, CDR1 SNHLY and CDR2 FYNNEI. CDR3 size: 15 residues. V was clipped by 4 bases and J by 2 bases, with 12 bases between them.

The V gene is TRBV6-1, the J gene TRBJ1-3, with D tentatively TRBD1 (6 bases). The CDR3 has 15 amino acids. With 0 bases removed from V and 9 bases from J, the gap between germline ends came to 15 bases. From germline, CDR1 is MNHNS and CDR2 SASEGT. This CDR3 is CASSEARGGLLTIYF. The CDR3 DNA is TGTGCCAGCAGTGAAGCAAGGGGGGGTCTTCTCACCATATATTTT.

The chain recombines TRBV14 with TRBJ2-5; no clear D gene. Trimming took 6 bases from V and 0 from J, leaving 8 bases between them. Looked up from germline, CDR1 is SGHDN and CDR2 is FVKESK. The CDR3 loop spans 13 amino acids. The chain's CDR3 is CASSAQNQETQYF. DNA of the CDR3: TGTGCCAGCAGTGCACAAAACCAAGAGACCCAGTACTTC.

This clone occurred once. The chain couples TRBV5-4 to TRBJ1-5, with 8 nucleotides matching TRBD1. J gave up 7 bases and V 3 bases, and 18 bases lay outside the gene matches. Germline CDR1 and CDR2: SGHNT and YYREEE (reference sequence). CDR3 length: 18 amino acids. CDR3 residues: CASSWPLGGRGQGQPQHF. The CDR3 nucleotides read TGTGCCAGCAGCTGGCCCCTCGGAGGCAGGGGGCAGGGGCAGCCCCAGCATTTT.

The chain recombines TRBV7-9 with TRBJ2-7, with 9 positions matching TRBD1. V was pared by 6 bases and J by 3 bases, with 9 bases of the junction left unmatched. The CDR3 is made up of 15 amino acids. CDR1 and CDR2 from the germline V gene are SEHNR and FQNEAQ (reference sequence). Written as DNA, the CDR3 is TGTGCCAGCAGTTCGTACCCGGGACAGGGCTACGAGCAGTACTTC. Its protein product is CASSSYPGQGYEQYF.

This rearrangement joins TRBV5-1 to TRBJ2-5; TRBD2 agrees at 8 bases. The V segment lost 5 bases and the J segment 5 bases; nucleotides outside the gene matches: 11. The germline gives CDR1 SGHRS, CDR2 YFSETQ. This CDR3 contains 15 residues. CDR3 residues: CASSDFGGAGETQYF. For the CDR3, the DNA is TGCGCCAGCAGTGACTTCGGGGGGGCGGGGGAGACCCAGTACTTC. Using reference TRBV5-1 and TRBJ2-5 for the parts outside the CDR3, the full variable domain is KAGVTQTPRYLIKTRGQQVTLSCSPISGHRSVSWYQQTPGQGLQFLFEYFSETQRNKGNFPGRFSGRQFSNSRSEMNVSTLELGDSALYLCASSDFGGAGETQYFGPGTRLLVL.

The V and J genes are TRBV9 and TRBJ2-1, with 8 bases lining up with TRBD2. CDR3 size: 18 residues. The germline CDR1 and CDR2 sequences are SGDLS and YYNGEE. V gave up 4 bases and J gave up 2 bases; unmatched junction bases: 14. The CDR3 bases are TGTGCCAGCAGCCCTTTCGTGAGCGGGAGAACCCCCTACAATGAGCAGTTCTTC. Its translation: CASSPFVSGRTPYNEQFF.

The V gene is TRBV28, the J gene TRBJ2-3; TRBD1 is a possible D gene (6 bases). The CDR3 sequence is 15 residues long. Germline-derived CDR1 and CDR2 are MDHEN and SYDVKM. The V gene lost 4 bases and the J gene lost 2 bases, with 13 bases spanning the gap. The CDR3 bases are TGTGCCAGCAGTTCACGACAGGCACACACAGATACGCAGTATTTT. Encoded protein: CASSSRQAHTDTQYF.

J is TRBJ1-5 and V is TRBV5-4, with D possibly being TRBD1 (5 bases). The germline CDR1 and CDR2 sequences are SGHNT and YYREEE (reference sequence). Trimming left V 0 bases short and J 6 bases short, with 13 bases between. The CDR3 spans 15 residues. CDR3 sequence reads: CASSLAWQGSQPQHF. CDR3 in DNA: TGTGCCAGCAGCTTGGCCTGGCAGGGAAGTCAGCCCCAGCATTTT.

V usage is TRBV6-1 and J usage is TRBJ2-7; TRBD1 matches at 9 bases. Trimming removed 8 bases from V and 3 bases from J; junction bases left unmatched: 5. This CDR3 is 13 amino acids long. Germline values: CDR1 MNHNS, CDR2 SASEGT. The CDR3 DNA sequence: TGTGCCAGCCTTCCGGGACAGGGCTACGAGCAGTACTTC. This translates into CASLPGQGYEQYF.